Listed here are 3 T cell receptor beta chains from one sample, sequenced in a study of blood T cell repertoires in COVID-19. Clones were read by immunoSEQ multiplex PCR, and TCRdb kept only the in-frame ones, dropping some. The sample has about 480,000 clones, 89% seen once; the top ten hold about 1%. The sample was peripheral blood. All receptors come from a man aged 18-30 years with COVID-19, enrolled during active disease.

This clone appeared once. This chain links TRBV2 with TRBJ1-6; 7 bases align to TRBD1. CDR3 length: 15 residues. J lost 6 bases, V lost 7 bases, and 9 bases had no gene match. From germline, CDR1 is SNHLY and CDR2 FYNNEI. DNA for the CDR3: TGTGCCAGCAACCTTAGGGACAGCCGTAATTCACCCCTCCACTTT. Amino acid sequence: CASNLRDSRNSPLHF.

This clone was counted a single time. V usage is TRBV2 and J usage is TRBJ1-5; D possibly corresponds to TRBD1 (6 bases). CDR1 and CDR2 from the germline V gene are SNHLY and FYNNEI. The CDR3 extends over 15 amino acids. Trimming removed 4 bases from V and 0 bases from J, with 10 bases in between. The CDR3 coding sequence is TGTGCCAGCAGTGGGACAGCTTATAGCAATCAGCCCCAGCATTTT. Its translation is CASSGTAYSNQPQHF.

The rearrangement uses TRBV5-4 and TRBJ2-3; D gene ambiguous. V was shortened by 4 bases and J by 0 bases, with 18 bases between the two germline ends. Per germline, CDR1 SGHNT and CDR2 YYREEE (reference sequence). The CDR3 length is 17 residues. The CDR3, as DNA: TGTGCCAGCAGCACCGCGACTCAACCGCGCAGCACAGATACGCAGTATTTT. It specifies CASSTATQPRSTDTQYF.